The rows below give T cell receptor beta chains drawn from one sample of a study of T cell repertoires in cytomegalovirus infection. One entry per CDR3 protein, called by TCRdb with MiXCR from the reads. This table has about 900,000 distinct CDR3 sequences, roughly 30% appearing once. No cognate antigen is known for these TCRs. The sample consisted of cultured CD8+ T cells from PBMCs, taken from culture after CMV antigen stimulation. The receptors come from a human donor in good health (CMV status not recorded). Some clones in this sample may be carry-over from other donors' samples. Both conserved end residues are part of each CDR3. The order of the fields is CDR3 DNA, CDR3 protein, J gene, V gene, D gene, clone size. D genes are given only for firm matches. Expanded clones get a size class; other rows say once, few or many, or leave the size out.

TGTGCCAGCAGTGACTTGGAATCACAAAGCACAGATACGCAGTATTTT CASSDLESQSTDTQYF TRBJ2-3 TRBV2 - few
TGTGCCAGCAGCTTAGCCTTAGCGGGGGGCACAGATACGCAGTATTTT CASSLALAGGTDTQYF TRBJ2-3 TRBV7-6 TRBD2 many
TGTGCCAGCAGCCAACGGGGAGGGAATACGCGGAACACCATATATTTT CASSQRGGNTRNTIYF TRBJ1-3 TRBV4-2 - few
TGTGCCAGCAGCCGATATGATCTCACCTACGAGCAGTACTTC CASSRYDLTYEQYF TRBJ2-7 TRBV6-1 - -
TGTGCCAGCAGCCCAAAGACAGGGAACACTGAAGCTTTCTTT CASSPKTGNTEAFF TRBJ1-1 TRBV7-8 - many
TGTGCCAGCAGCTTCAAGGGACTAGCTACAGATACGCAGTATTTT CASSFKGLATDTQYF TRBJ2-3 TRBV7-6 TRBD2 many
TGTGCCAGCAGCATGGACGGTGTGGAGCAGTTCTTC CASSMDGVEQFF TRBJ2-1 TRBV5-8 - few
TGTGCCAGCAGCCACGGGGGATTCGGAGCGATTTCGCAGTATTTT CASSHGGFGAISQYF TRBJ2-3 TRBV7-9 - -
TGTGCCAGCAGCCTAGCGGGGGGGCAAGAGACCCAGTACTTC CASSLAGGQETQYF TRBJ2-5 TRBV7-6 TRBD2 many
TGTGCCAGCAGCCGCCGGGGGGCGAACTATGGCTACACCTTC CASSRRGANYGYTF TRBJ1-2 TRBV6-2/TRBV6-3 - -
TGTGCCAGCAGGGGATACACTCACTCTGGAAACACCATATATTTT CASRGYTHSGNTIYF TRBJ1-3 TRBV7-2 - many
TGTGCCAGCAGCCATCCGGGACAGGGGTCCGGGGAGCTGTTTTTT CASSHPGQGSGELFF TRBJ2-2 TRBV7-2 TRBD1 many
TGTGCCAGCAGCGATTTCGGCAATGAGCAGTTCTTC CASSDFGNEQFF TRBJ2-1 TRBV11-2 - -
TGTGCCACCAGCAGGAAGGGACAGGGGTTTTTATCGAGGAATGAGCAGTTCTTC CATSRKGQGFLSRNEQFF TRBJ2-1 TRBV15 TRBD1 few
TGTGCCAGTAGTACACCCGGTTGGCGAGCACCACGCTTCTCTGGGGCCAACGTCCTGACTTTC CASSTPGWRAPRFSGANVLTF TRBJ2-6 TRBV19 - -
TGCGCCAGCAGCCAGGCGACAGGGTGGATGTATGGCTACACCTTC CASSQATGWMYGYTF TRBJ1-2 TRBV4-3 TRBD1 -
TGTGCCAGCAGTCCAAACCAGACAGGAGATGGTCTCGTACAGGAGGGCGAGCAGTACTTC CASSPNQTGDGLVQEGEQYF TRBJ2-7 TRBV27 - -
TGTGCCAGCAGCTTAAAGGTCTACAGCTCCTACAATGAGCAGTTCTTC CASSLKVYSSYNEQFF TRBJ2-1 TRBV7-8 - -
TGTGCCAGCAGCTTGGAGACAGGGGAGAATTCACCCCTCCACTTT CASSLETGENSPLHF TRBJ1-6 TRBV7-9 TRBD1 few
TGTGCCAGCAGTTTAGCGCTCAGGCACAAGGTGGAGACCCAGTACTTC CASSLALRHKVETQYF TRBJ2-5 TRBV12-3/TRBV12-4 - -
TGCGCCAGCAGCCAAGACTCCGGGACAGCAGATACGCAGTATTTT CASSQDSGTADTQYF TRBJ2-3 TRBV4-3 TRBD1 -
TGTGCCAGCAGCCAATCCGGGGGCTCTGGAAACACCATATATTTT CASSQSGGSGNTIYF TRBJ1-3 TRBV7-9 - many
TGCGCCAGCAGCCAAGATATGTGGGGGGGTAGTTGGGGTGAGCAGTTCTTC CASSQDMWGGSWGEQFF TRBJ2-1 TRBV4-3 TRBD2 -
TGTGCCAGCAGTCTGACTAGCGGGGGAAACAATGAGCAGTTCTTC CASSLTSGGNNEQFF TRBJ2-1 TRBV12-3/TRBV12-4 TRBD2 few
TGCAGTGCTCCAAGGCGGGGGCCGTACGACGAGCAGTACTTC CSAPRRGPYDEQYF TRBJ2-7 TRBV20-1 - few
TGTGCCAGCAGTTTTTCAGGGTCAGTCGGGGAGCTGTTTTTT CASSFSGSVGELFF TRBJ2-2 TRBV27 - -
TGTGTCAGTAGTATGGAAGGCAGGGGGCATTCACCCCTCCACTTT CVSSMEGRGHSPLHF TRBJ1-6 TRBV19 TRBD1 -
TGCGCCAGCAGCTTGCGGCTACCCCAAGAGACCCAGTACTTC CASSLRLPQETQYF TRBJ2-5 TRBV5-1 - few
TGTGCCAGCGTTGGGCAGGTGCTCACCGGGGAGCTGTTTTTT CASVGQVLTGELFF TRBJ2-2 TRBV2 - -
TGTGCCAGCAGCTGGGACAACCAAGAGACCCAGTACTTC CASSWDNQETQYF TRBJ2-5 TRBV7-8 - many
TGTGCCAGCACCTTGAGGGCTAACTATGGCTACACCTTC CASTLRANYGYTF TRBJ1-2 TRBV7-9 - many
TGTGCCAGCAGTGCCTCAAGGTACGAGCAGTACTTC CASSASRYEQYF TRBJ2-7 TRBV25-1 - few
TGTGCCAGCAGCCAACCCCGTGGGCGCATGAACACTGAAGCTTTCTTT CASSQPRGRMNTEAFF TRBJ1-1 TRBV3-1 - -
TGTGCCAGCCGCCTCGGGGTTACGCAGTATTTT CASRLGVTQYF TRBJ2-3 TRBV12-3/TRBV12-4 - few
TGTGCCAGCAGCTTGCCCTTAGGGCGGAATGAGCAGTTCTTC CASSLPLGRNEQFF TRBJ2-1 TRBV7-8 - -
TGTGCCAGTACCCCCGGGACAGCCCTCTATGGCTACACCTTC CASTPGTALYGYTF TRBJ1-2 TRBV19 TRBD1 -
TGTGCCAGCAGTTTACGGGGGTTCCATGAGCAGTTCTTC CASSLRGFHEQFF TRBJ2-1 TRBV12-3/TRBV12-4 - few